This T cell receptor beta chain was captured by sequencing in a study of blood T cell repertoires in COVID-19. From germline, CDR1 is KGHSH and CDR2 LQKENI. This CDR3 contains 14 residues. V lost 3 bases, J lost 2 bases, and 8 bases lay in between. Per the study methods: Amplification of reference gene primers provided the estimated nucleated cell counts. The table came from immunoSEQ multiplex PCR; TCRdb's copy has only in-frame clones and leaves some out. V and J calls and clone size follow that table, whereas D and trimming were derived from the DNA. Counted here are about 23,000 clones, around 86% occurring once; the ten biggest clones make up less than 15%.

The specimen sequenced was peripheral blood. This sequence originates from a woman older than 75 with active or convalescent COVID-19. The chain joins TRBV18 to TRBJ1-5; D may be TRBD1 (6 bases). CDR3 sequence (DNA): TGTGCCAGCTCACCCAGGGGAGGCAATCAGCCCCAGCATTTT. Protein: CASSPRGGNQPQHF.